This TCR beta chain was obtained from a study of cytomegalovirus exposure and HLA in healthy donors. The PCR was carried out with 60 Vbeta primers and 13 Jbeta primers. This table comes from immunoSEQ multiplex PCR, and its TCRdb copy is limited to in-frame clones, with some not included. The sample carries roughly 140,000 clones, approximately 81% recorded once. Findings and caveats of the study: Later work found that TCR association rates differed between HLA loci; DRB1 had the most and HLA-C the fewest.

This CDR3 is built from 14 residues. Germline CDR1 is SGHDN and CDR2 is FVKESK. The V end lost 4 bases, the J end lost 5 bases, and 11 bases lay between the germline ends. Notes on this clone: Its antigen remains unidentified.

The clonotype was recovered from a woman aged 40 to 55 in good health and CMV-seropositive. Sequenced sample: PBMCs. This chain uses TRBV14 with TRBJ2-2; D not resolved. CDR3 in DNA: TGTGCCAGCAGCCCGACTCATGGGACCGGGGAGCTGTTTTTT. Its translation: CASSPTHGTGELFF.